The 26 T cell receptor beta chains below all came from one sample that was sequenced in a study of tumor-infiltrating lymphocytes in primary liver carcinoma. The roughly 17-32 mg bulk tissue piece was not sorted before simultaneous RNA and DNA extraction. TCR beta cDNA was prepared out of roughly 0.5 ug total RNA by means of a constant-region primer. Slightly modified ARM-PCR with three nested multiplex PCR rounds yielded TCR beta libraries. Each of the first two PCR rounds ran roughly 9 cycles with TRBV1-TRBV30 forward and C-beta reverse primers. TCRdb used MiXCR to reprocess the multiplex PCR reads, holding one entry per CDR3 protein. Of fewer than 250,000 distinct CDR3 sequences in the sample, 70% to 90% were seen once. The sequenced material came from tumor tissue from primary liver carcinoma. The receptor source for this set is a man aged 35-49 years with primary liver carcinoma and hepatitis B virus infection.

Of note for this clonotype: A read error may be the cause here, since a much bigger clone is one base away. The chain employs TRBV2 and TRBJ1-1, with D possibly TRBD1 on 5 matching bases. From germline, CDR1 is SNHLY and CDR2 FYNNEI. V was clipped by 10 bases and J by 2 bases, with 17 bases between them. CDR3 length: 14 residues. CDR3 in amino acids: CANRILGGNTEAFF. CDR3 sequence (DNA): TGTGCCAACAGGATACTCGGTGGTAACACTGAAGCTTTCTTT.

Worth noting for this clonotype: The germline gene is not matched at one end of the junction; a read error may be the cause. This chain uses TRBV29-1 with TRBJ2-7; D is unresolved. This CDR3 contains 13 residues. Germline CDR1 reads SQVTM; CDR2 reads ANQGSEA. DNA of the CDR3: TGCAACGTTCATCGGTACCCCTCCTACGAGCAGCACTTC. It is translated as CNVHRYPSYEQHF.

This clonotype was detected only a few times. The junction does not match germline at one end; this may be a read error. V gene TRBV29-1 combines with J gene TRBJ2-1; 12 nucleotides agree with TRBD2. The germline V gene has CDR1 SQVTM and CDR2 ANQGSEA. The length of the CDR3 is 15 residues. Here the CDR3 DNA reads TGTAGCGTTGGGCTAGCGGGAGGGTTCTACAATGGGCAGTTCTTC. This encodes CSVGLAGGFYNGQFF.

This clonotype was counted a few times. A junction boundary mismatches the germline segment, possibly from a read error. The genes are TRBV6-5 and TRBJ2-3, with TRBD2 matching 12 bases. The CDR3 consists of 15 residues. Germline CDR1 reads MNHEY; CDR2 reads SVGAGI. The CDR3 nucleotides read TGTGTCAGCAACCCAGGACTAGCGGGAACAGATAAGCAGTATTTC. It yields the protein CVSNPGLAGTDKQYF.

The sample holds one count of this clonotype. At one of its ends the junction is not consistent with the germline gene, which may arise from a read error. The CDR3, as DNA: TGTGCCAGCAGCAAAGGGACAGGGGGCCACTATGGATACACCTTC. It yields the protein CASSKGTGGHYGYTF. The chain employs TRBV7-9 and TRBJ1-2, with 12 bases matching TRBD1. The CDR3 sequence is 15 residues long. Germline V gives CDR1 SEHNR, CDR2 FQNEAQ (reference sequence). Full variable domain (missing parts from reference TRBV7-9 and TRBJ1-2): DTGVSQNPRHKITKRGQNVTFRCDPISEHNRLYWYRQTLGQGPEFLTYFQNEAQLEKSRLLSDRFSAERPKGSFSTLEIQRTEQGDSAMYLCASSKGTGGHYGYTFGSGTRLTVV.

The V and J genes are TRBV28 and TRBJ1-2; no clear D. From germline, CDR1 is MDHEN and CDR2 SYDVKM. Trimming cost V 3 bases and J 5 bases, with 10 bases left between them. This CDR3 is built from 13 residues. CDR3 protein: CASSLKRAYGYTF. The CDR3 DNA follows: TGTGCCAGCAGTTTGAAGAGGGCATATGGCTACACCTTC.

A remark on this clonotype: This CDR3 is missing its conserved last phenylalanine or tryptophan, likely due to a read error. This rearrangement joins TRBV29-1 to TRBJ2-7; D is uncertain. CDR3 length: 12 residues. CDR1 and CDR2 (germline): SQVTM, ANQGSEA. V lost 7 bases to trimming and J lost 5 bases, with 15 bases between them. DNA of the CDR3: TGCAGCGCGGATTGGGGTATTCACGAGCAGTACTCC. It specifies CSADWGIHEQYS.

On this clonotype itself: This could be a read error, since a much larger clone is one nucleotide away. The chain joins TRBV30 to TRBJ1-1, with D perhaps matching TRBD1 (5 bases). This CDR3 is 11 amino acids long. Per the germline V gene, CDR1 is GTSNPN and CDR2 is SVGIG (reference sequence). The ends were cut back, 4 bases at V and 12 bases at J, with 15 bases in the middle. CDR3 coding DNA: TGTGCCTGGAACGCAGGGACGAGAACTTTCTTT. It yields the protein CAWNAGTRTFF.

The CDR3 bases are TGTGCCGGCTCTAAGGCAGTGCTGACAGATACGCAGTATTTT. Its translation: CAGSKAVLTDTQYF. The V gene is TRBV28, the J gene TRBJ2-3; no clear D gene. Germline assignment: CDR1 MDHEN and CDR2 SYDVKM. V was pared by 11 bases and J by 3 bases, with 18 bases between. This CDR3 spans 14 amino acids.

Only one count was recorded for this clonotype. Relative to the germline gene, one junction end is altered; a read error may explain this. This chain joins TRBV30 and TRBJ1-2, with TRBD1 as a possible D gene (6 bases). Germline-derived CDR1 and CDR2 are GTSNPN and SVGIG (reference sequence). CDR3 length equals 12 residues. This CDR3 reads CAWRDSQYGYAF. CDR3 in DNA: TGTGCCTGGAGGGACAGTCAATATGGCTACGCCTTC.

A word on this clonotype: Relative to the germline gene, one junction end is altered; a read error may explain this. The chain uses TRBV11-2 and TRBJ2-5; D gene ambiguous. The CDR3 loop spans 15 amino acids. Per the germline V gene, CDR1 is SGHAT and CDR2 is FQNNGV. Here the CDR3 DNA reads TGTGTCAGTAGCCCCGTCGGGCTAGTCCCAGAGCCCCAGTACTTC. It encodes CVSSPVGLVPEPQYF.

The rearrangement uses TRBV12-3 or TRBV12-4 and TRBJ2-3, with TRBD2 as a possible D gene (5 bases). Trimming took off 5 bases at V and 6 bases at J, with 21 bases between the two ends. The CDR3 spans 16 residues. Here the CDR3 reads CASSLRLGISDDTQYF. The DNA of the CDR3 is TGTGCCAGCAGTCTAAGGCTTGGGATTAGCGATGATACGCAGTATTTT.

J is TRBJ1-5 and V is TRBV28; 7 bases agree with TRBD1. V lost 10 bases to trimming and J lost 11 bases; unmatched junction nucleotides: 35. The V gene's germline CDR1 is MDHEN and CDR2 SYDVKM. This CDR3 has 20 amino acids. The CDR3 DNA sequence: TGTGCCAACAGAGAAGACAGGGCCGCCCATAGCTTCACCTCCAAGTGGACCCAGCATTTT. Amino acid sequence: CANREDRAAHSFTSKWTQHF.

Concerning this clonotype: The CDR3 carries no conserved terminal phenylalanine or tryptophan, so it likely arises from a read error. Because the CDR3's place on the DNA is in doubt, the DNA is left out and the CDR3 is given as listed by TCRdb. The V call is TRBV11-3, the J call TRBJ1-1. In germline, CDR1 is SGHNT, CDR2 YENEEA. The CDR3 region is 15 residues in length, termini included. CDR3 residues: CASSPGSDWGTEVFL.

Of note for this clonotype: The junction does not match germline at one end; this may be a read error. V usage is TRBV30 and J usage is TRBJ1-1, with D hard to call. This CDR3 region has 11 residues. Germline V lookup: CDR1 GTSNPN, CDR2 SVGIG (reference sequence). The CDR3 nucleotides read TGTGCCTGTAGTGTTGGTGCCGAAGCTTTCTTT. This gives the protein CACSVGAEAFF.

This clonotype was picked up one time. Its ends do not fully match the called genes, so a read error is possible. This rearrangement joins TRBV29-1 to TRBJ2-1; the D is unclear. Germline V gene data show CDR1 as SQVTM and CDR2 as ANQGSEA. The CDR3 extends over 12 amino acids. The CDR3 DNA sequence: TGCAGCGTTCTTTGGGCTACCAATCAGCAGTTCTTC. Its translation is CSVLWATNQQFF.

Note on this clonotype: One junction end disagrees with the germline gene, perhaps due to a read error. The chain combines TRBV5-4 with TRBJ2-2; 10 nucleotides match TRBD1. Germline loops: CDR1 SGHNT, CDR2 YYREEE (reference sequence). The CDR3 consists of 15 residues. The CDR3 coding sequence is TGTGCCAGCAGCATGGGACAGGGGAGCACCGGGAAGCTCTTTTTT. This gives the protein CASSMGQGSTGKLFF.

This clonotype was found once. Germline and junction disagree at one end, which may indicate a read error. This rearrangement joins TRBV30 to TRBJ2-4; D is perhaps TRBD2 (6 bases). CDR1 and CDR2 from the germline V gene are GTSNPN and SVGIG (reference sequence). There are 15 residues in the CDR3. The CDR3 loop is CARERPSGAKNIQYF. The CDR3 DNA is TGTGCCAGGGAGAGGCCTTCGGGAGCCAAAAACATTCAATACTTC.

This chain joins TRBV11-2 and TRBJ1-5; D gene ambiguous. V lost 1 base and J 6 bases, leaving 16 bases between the germline ends. Germline lookup yields CDR1 SGHAT and CDR2 FQNNGV. The CDR3 is 16 residues long. CDR3 bases: TGTGCCAGCAGCTTAGGAGACACTGGTTGTGCTCAGCCCCAGCATTTT. This encodes CASSLGDTGCAQPQHF.

There are many counts of this clonotype. The genes are TRBV5-4 and TRBJ2-2; no reliable D call. CDR1 is SGHNT, CDR2 YYREEE, per germline (reference sequence). The CDR3 runs 16 residues. V shed 3 bases and J shed 0 bases, with 12 bases lying between them. CDR3 sequence reads: CASSWPLGSNTGELFF. The DNA for the CDR3 is TGTGCCAGCAGCTGGCCCCTTGGTTCGAACACCGGGGAGCTGTTTTTT.

This sequence joins TRBV10-1 and TRBJ2-5; the D is unclear. Germline-derived CDR1 and CDR2 are WNHNN and SYGVQD (reference sequence). CDR3 length: 14 residues. Trimming removed 2 bases from V and 0 bases from J, with 7 bases in between. CDR3 loop: CASSERRDQETQYF. Here the CDR3 DNA reads TGCGCCAGCAGTGAGAGACGGGACCAAGAGACCCAGTACTTC.

This clonotype was detected many times. This chain joins TRBV28 and TRBJ1-1, with D unclear. The V and J ends lost 7 bases and 1 base respectively, with 10 bases between them. The length of the CDR3 is 13 residues. Germline V CDR1 and CDR2: MDHEN, SYDVKM. This CDR3 reads CASIDGENTEAFF. The CDR3 DNA is TGTGCCAGCATCGACGGGGAGAACACTGAAGCTTTCTTT.

Note on this clonotype: One end of the junction varies from germline; a read error may be responsible. The rearrangement uses TRBV10-2 and TRBJ2-2; TRBD2 might be the D (5 bases). This CDR3 contains 14 residues. In germline, CDR1 is WSHSY, CDR2 SAAADI. The CDR3 region has the DNA TGCGCTAGCAGTGGACGAAGAGGGAGTGGGGAGCCGTTTTTC. It is translated as CASSGRRGSGEPFF.

The V call is TRBV29-1, the J call TRBJ2-1; no clear D gene. CDR1 and CDR2 (germline): SQVTM, ANQGSEA. This CDR3 is 13 amino acids long. In DNA form, the CDR3 reads TGCAGTGTTCTGGAATCGTCCGGGCATGAGCAGTTCTTC. This codes for CSVLESSGHEQFF.

A note on this clonotype: The junction departs from germline at one end; a sequencing error may be responsible. This chain links TRBV4-2 with TRBJ2-1, with a possible D match to TRBD2 (6 bases). The V gene's germline CDR1 is LGHNA and CDR2 YNFKEQ. CDR3 length: 14 residues. CDR3 in amino acids: CASSQQGLYNEQFF. The CDR3 DNA follows: TGTGCCAGTAGCCAGCAGGGACTGTACAATGAGCAGTTCTTC.

The chain is built from TRBV5-4 and TRBJ2-7, with D possibly TRBD2 on 6 matching bases. In germline, CDR1 is SGHNT, CDR2 YYREEE (reference sequence). The ends were cut back, 1 base at V and 5 bases at J, with 13 bases in the middle. This CDR3 contains 14 residues. CDR3 amino acids: CASSLQAGRNEQYF. In DNA form, the CDR3 reads TGTGCCAGCAGCTTGCAAGCAGGGAGGAACGAGCAGTACTTC.